The clone carrying this TCR beta chain has only one observation. These data belong to a study of blood T cell repertoires in COVID-19. At the level of the study: Collection of acute and convalescent COVID-19 samples took place in the United States, Italy and Spain. Sample material is recorded as cDNA or gDNA derived from T cells, B-cell-depleted T cells, or PBMCs.

Those enrolled in Seattle joined during active infection and were followed longitudinally afterward. Per the authors' pipeline: Quantification of nucleated cells was approximated via reference gene primer amplification. TCRdb keeps only in-frame clones here, not all; method: immunoSEQ multiplex PCR. D and trimming come from the DNA, and the V and J calls and clone size come from that table. This sample has approximately 92,000 clones; around 88% occur once, and the top ten carry around 17%. V lost 7 bases and J lost 5; bases outside the gene matches: 10. CDR1 and CDR2 (germline): SGHRS, YFSETQ. The CDR3 runs 14 residues.

The gene calls are TRBV5-1 and TRBJ1-2; 8 bases match TRBD1. This receptor was identified in a woman aged 60-75 years with COVID-19, enrolled during active disease. Sequences were obtained from peripheral blood. The CDR3 protein is CASRTSTGDYGYTF. In DNA, the CDR3 is TGCGCCAGCCGTACCTCGACAGGGGATTATGGCTACACCTTC. Drawing the rest from reference TRBV5-1 and TRBJ1-2, the complete variable domain is KAGVTQTPRYLIKTRGQQVTLSCSPISGHRSVSWYQQTPGQGLQFLFEYFSETQRNKGNFPGRFSGRQFSNSRSEMNVSTLELGDSALYLCASRTSTGDYGYTFGSGTRLTVV.